Presented here are 9 T cell receptor beta chains from one specimen sequenced in a study of T-cell memory formation after mild COVID-19. TCRdb reprocessed the 5' RACE reads via MiXCR and lists one record per CDR3 protein. This sample has some 210,000 distinct CDR3 sequences, with more than 9% found just once. Sequencing input: PBMCs or a T cell subset sorted from them (not recorded which). These receptors all stem from a man in his late teens or twenties who had mild COVID-19 (a few samples of this study predate the infection). Cell type and time point are not known.

The rearrangement joins TRBV28 to TRBJ2-7; 11 bases map to TRBD2. Germline CDR1 reads MDHEN; CDR2 reads SYDVKM. V lost 10 bases to trimming and J lost 3 bases; unmatched junction nucleotides: 20. The CDR3 runs 18 residues. The CDR3 sequence is CATKRRASGGPFRYEQYF. The CDR3 DNA reads as TGTGCCACTAAACGGAGGGCTAGCGGGGGGCCCTTCCGCTACGAGCAGTACTTC.

The CDR3 DNA follows: TGTGCCAGCAGCTTACTCGGGCCATACAATGAGCAGTTCTTC. This translates into CASSLLGPYNEQFF. This chain links TRBV7-6 with TRBJ2-1; D is ambiguous. Germline V gene data show CDR1 as SGHVS and CDR2 as FNYEAQ. Trimming cost V 2 bases and J 4 bases, with 9 bases left between them. This CDR3 contains 14 residues.

This clonotype was picked up a small number of times. V gene TRBV4-2 combines with J gene TRBJ2-1; TRBD1 agrees at 9 bases. Germline CDR1 and CDR2: LGHNA and YNFKEQ. The CDR3 spans 15 residues. J was trimmed by 3 bases and V by 5 bases; bases with no gene match: 5. The CDR3 DNA reads as TGTGCCAGCAGCTTACCGGACAGGGGCTACAATGAGCAGTTCTTC. Translation gives CASSLPDRGYNEQFF.

This clonotype was recorded a few times. V is TRBV7-2 and J is TRBJ1-6, with D uncertain. The V end was cut by 5 bases, the J end by 11 bases, with 10 bases between. The germline gives CDR1 SGHTA, CDR2 FQGNSA. The CDR3 has 12 residues. The CDR3 reads CASSNNGPPLHF. In DNA form, the CDR3 reads TGTGCCAGCAGCAACAACGGTCCACCCCTCCACTTT.

This chain joins TRBV28 and TRBJ2-4; D remains unclear. CDR3 size: 16 residues. V shed 7 bases and J shed 1 base, with 17 bases lying between them. CDR1 MDHEN and CDR2 SYDVKM come from the germline V gene. CDR3 nucleotide sequence: TGTGCCAGCACCACCTTGCCCAGGACCGCCAAAAACATTCAGTACTTC. Protein: CASTTLPRTAKNIQYF.

In its sample, this clonotype was seen a few times. The chain recombines TRBV7-9 with TRBJ1-4; weak D call: TRBD1 (5 bases). With 4 bases removed from V and 4 bases from J, the gap between germline ends came to 19 bases. The length of the CDR3 is 17 residues. The germline V gene encodes CDR1 SEHNR and CDR2 FQNEAQ (reference sequence). As DNA, the CDR3 is TGTGCCAGCAGCTCCAGACAGTCCAACCCAGTTAATGAAAAACTGTTTTTT. Translation gives CASSSRQSNPVNEKLFF.

This clonotype appeared a single time. The rearrangement uses TRBV12-3 or TRBV12-4 and TRBJ1-2; no clear D. This CDR3 contains 14 residues. With 5 bases removed from V and 3 bases from J, the gap between germline ends came to 13 bases. The CDR3 DNA reads TGTGCCAGCAGTCAACCACAGTTCCACTATGGCTACACCTTC. Translated, it gives CASSQPQFHYGYTF.

This clonotype was recorded a few times. CDR3 nucleotide sequence: TGCGCCAGCAGGTCGACAGGGAACACCGGGGAGCTGTTTTTT. Protein product: CASRSTGNTGELFF. This rearrangement joins TRBV5-1 to TRBJ2-2, with D maybe TRBD1 (6 bases). V lost 5 bases, J lost 1 base, and 9 bases lay in between. This CDR3 is 14 amino acids long. CDR1 is SGHRS and CDR2 is YFSETQ in the germline V gene.

In its sample, this clonotype was seen many times. The chain links TRBV7-2 to TRBJ1-2; the D gene is possibly TRBD1 (5 bases). The germline gives CDR1 SGHTA, CDR2 FQGNSA. The CDR3 runs to 13 residues. V was pared by 3 bases and J by 8 bases, with 13 bases between. DNA of the CDR3: TGTGCCAGCAGCTTCAACGATCAGGGCGGCTACACCTTC. Amino acid sequence: CASSFNDQGGYTF. Complete variable domain (other parts from reference TRBV7-2 and TRBJ1-2): GAGVSQSPSNKVTEKGKDVELRCDPISGHTALYWYRQSLGQGLEFLIYFQGNSAPDKSGLPSDRFSAERTGGSVSTLTIQRTQQEDSAVYLCASSFNDQGGYTFGSGTRLTVV.